This is a list of T cell receptor beta chains from one sample in a study of T cells in Graves' hyperthyroidism and ophthalmopathy. TCRdb analysed the multiplex PCR reads with MiXCR anew, one entry per CDR3 protein. The sample lists roughly 400,000 distinct CDR3 sequences; around 25% were seen once. Sequencing was carried out using blood. Source of these receptors: a man in his fifties with Graves' hyperthyroidism. Both conserved end residues are part of each CDR3. Each record gives: J gene, D gene, V gene, clone size, CDR3 protein, CDR3 DNA. A D gene is named only where the DNA matches it firmly. Not all rows give a size; the values are once, few, many and, for expanded clones, a class.

>TRBJ1-4|-|TRBV20-1|few
CSARDFREKLFF
TGCAGTGCTAGAGATTTCCGTGAAAAACTGTTTTTT
>TRBJ1-1|TRBD1|TRBV2|many
CASSVYRGIEAFF
TGTGCCAGCAGTGTTTACAGGGGGATTGAAGCTTTCTTT
>TRBJ2-5|-|TRBV5-1|-
CASSLTPFNQETQYF
TGCGCCAGCAGCTTGACACCGTTCAACCAAGAGACCCAGTACTTC
>TRBJ2-2|-|TRBV6-1|few
CASSFLSGTTRAGELFF
TGTGCCAGCAGTTTCCTCAGCGGTACGACGAGAGCCGGGGAGCTGTTTTTT
>TRBJ1-2|-|TRBV3-1|-
CASSQAGTVFWGYTF
TGTGCCAGCAGCCAAGCAGGGACGGTGTTTTGGGGCTACACCTTC
>TRBJ1-5|-|TRBV10-3|-
CAIKAGSDQPQHF
TGTGCCATCAAGGCAGGGTCAGATCAGCCCCAGCATTTT
>TRBJ2-5|-|TRBV24-1|few
CATSDSDQETQYF
TGTGCCACCAGTGATTCCGATCAAGAGACCCAGTACTTC
>TRBJ2-7|-|TRBV3-1|many
CASSQAGGPSYEQYF
TGTGCCAGCAGCCAAGCGGGGGGCCCCTCCTACGAGCAGTACTTC
>TRBJ2-1|-|TRBV30|few
CAWSPFETRRYKEQFF
TGTGCCTGGAGTCCGTTTGAGACACGGAGATATAAGGAGCAGTTCTTC
>TRBJ2-1|TRBD2|TRBV29-1|few
CSVEVGAGMSSYNEQFF
TGCAGCGTTGAAGTTGGAGCGGGGATGAGCTCCTACAATGAGCAGTTCTTC
>TRBJ2-7|-|TRBV3-1|-
CASSQGPGRTYEQYF
TGTGCCAGCAGCCAAGGCCCGGGACGAACCTACGAGCAGTACTTC
>TRBJ1-2|-|TRBV10-3|-
CAISEEGGTYGCTF
TGTGCCATCAGTGAAGAGGGGGGAACCTATGGCTGCACCTTC
>TRBJ1-2|-|TRBV2|few
CASNRPGGYTF
TGTGCCAGCAACAGGCCTGGAGGCTACACCTTC
>TRBJ1-3|TRBD1|TRBV7-8|few
CASSIRGPSANTIYF
TGTGCCAGCAGCATCAGGGGGCCGTCGGCAAACACCATATATTTT
>TRBJ2-6|TRBD1|TRBV3-1|-
CASSPRTGSGANVLTF
TGTGCCAGCAGCCCACGGACAGGCTCTGGGGCCAACGTCCTGACTTTC
>TRBJ2-1|TRBD2|TRBV7-2|many
CASTTSGRSYNEQFF
TGTGCCAGCACGACTAGCGGGAGATCCTACAATGAGCAGTTCTTC
>TRBJ2-1|-|TRBV20-1|few
CSARDAYEQFF
TGCAGTGCTAGAGATGCGTATGAGCAGTTCTTC
>TRBJ2-7|TRBD1|TRBV28|-
CASSLVGQSSYEQYF
TGTGCCAGCAGTTTAGTGGGACAGAGCTCCTACGAGCAGTACTTC
>TRBJ1-4|-|TRBV30|many
CATDGVTEKLFF
TGTGCCACGGACGGGGTCACTGAAAAACTGTTTTTT
>TRBJ2-7|-|TRBV27|-
CASRNVESSYEQYF
TGTGCCAGCCGAAACGTGGAAAGCTCCTACGAGCAGTACTTC
>TRBJ2-3|-|TRBV28|many
CASSFSPRDTQYF
TGTGCCAGCAGTTTCTCGCCCCGAGATACGCAGTATTTT
>TRBJ2-7|TRBD1|TRBV12-3/TRBV12-4|many
CASTDWDSSYEQYF
TGTGCCAGCACCGACTGGGACAGCTCCTACGAGCAGTACTTC
>TRBJ1-1|-|TRBV2|many
CASKRLAENTEAFF
TGTGCCAGCAAAAGACTAGCGGAGAACACTGAAGCTTTCTTT
>TRBJ2-5|-|TRBV12-3/TRBV12-4|-
CASSLMGPQTQYF
TGTGCCAGCAGTTTGATGGGGCCTCAGACCCAGTACTTC
>TRBJ2-6|TRBD1|TRBV29-1|-
CSVGGDRGGSGANVLTF
TGCAGCGTTGGGGGGGACAGGGGTGGTTCTGGGGCCAACGTCCTGACTTTC
>TRBJ2-1|-|TRBV5-1|-
CASSPPSDSYNEQFF
TGCGCCAGCAGCCCACCCTCAGACTCCTACAATGAGCAGTTCTTC
>TRBJ2-7|-|TRBV5-1|few
CASSLSEGPTYEQYF
TGCGCCAGCAGCTTGTCGGAGGGGCCCACCTACGAGCAGTACTTC
>TRBJ1-6|-|TRBV28|-
CASRPLRGRASPLHF
TGTGCCAGCAGACCCCTCAGGGGAAGGGCGTCACCCCTCCACTTT
>TRBJ2-2|-|TRBV28|-
CASSLYGGPGELFF
TGTGCCAGCAGTTTATATGGGGGACCCGGGGAGCTGTTTTTT
>TRBJ1-5|-|TRBV12-3/TRBV12-4|-
CASTYTSRGQPQHF
TGTGCCAGCACCTACACGTCCAGGGGTCAGCCCCAGCATTTT
>TRBJ2-1|-|TRBV12-3/TRBV12-4|few
CASTPADSYNEQFF
TGTGCCAGCACCCCAGCGGATTCCTACAATGAGCAGTTCTTC
>TRBJ2-3|-|TRBV19|few
CASSIDWRDGSDTQYF
TGTGCCAGTAGTATAGATTGGAGGGATGGTTCAGATACGCAGTATTTT
>TRBJ2-2|TRBD1|TRBV5-4|-
CATSPPGPTGVTGELFF
TGTGCCACCTCCCCTCCGGGGCCGACAGGGGTCACCGGGGAGCTGTTTTTT
>TRBJ2-7|-|TRBV7-2|many
CASSFPVSYEQYF
TGTGCCAGCAGCTTTCCGGTCTCCTACGAGCAGTACTTC
>TRBJ2-3|-|TRBV12-3/TRBV12-4|-
CASTGTPEADTQYF
TGTGCCAGCACCGGGACCCCCGAGGCAGATACGCAGTATTTT
>TRBJ1-1|-|TRBV28|many
CASSFGPGAVAFF
TGTGCCAGCAGTTTCGGCCCCGGGGCGGTCGCTTTCTTT
>TRBJ2-2|-|TRBV19|-
CASNLAGELFF
TGTGCCAGTAACTTGGCCGGGGAGCTGTTTTTT
>TRBJ2-5|-|TRBV7-8|many
CASSATTGVQETQYF
TGTGCCAGCAGCGCGACGACAGGAGTCCAAGAGACCCAGTACTTC
>TRBJ2-3|-|TRBV3-1|few
CASSYNPGPVTQYF
TGTGCCAGCAGCTATAATCCCGGCCCCGTCACGCAGTATTTT
>TRBJ2-3|TRBD2|TRBV18|few
CASSPLAGEGDTQYF
TGTGCCAGCTCACCTCTAGCGGGAGAGGGTGATACGCAGTATTTT
>TRBJ2-5|TRBD1|TRBV7-8|few
CASSHTWDRGDQETQYF
TGTGCCAGCAGCCACACATGGGACAGGGGAGATCAAGAGACCCAGTACTTC
>TRBJ2-7|-|TRBV28|-
CASSFRELYYEQYF
TGTGCCAGCAGTTTCCGGGAGCTTTACTACGAGCAGTACTTC
>TRBJ2-7|-|TRBV7-3|-
CASSLSPEYEQYF
TGTGCCAGCAGCTTAAGTCCTGAATACGAGCAGTACTTC